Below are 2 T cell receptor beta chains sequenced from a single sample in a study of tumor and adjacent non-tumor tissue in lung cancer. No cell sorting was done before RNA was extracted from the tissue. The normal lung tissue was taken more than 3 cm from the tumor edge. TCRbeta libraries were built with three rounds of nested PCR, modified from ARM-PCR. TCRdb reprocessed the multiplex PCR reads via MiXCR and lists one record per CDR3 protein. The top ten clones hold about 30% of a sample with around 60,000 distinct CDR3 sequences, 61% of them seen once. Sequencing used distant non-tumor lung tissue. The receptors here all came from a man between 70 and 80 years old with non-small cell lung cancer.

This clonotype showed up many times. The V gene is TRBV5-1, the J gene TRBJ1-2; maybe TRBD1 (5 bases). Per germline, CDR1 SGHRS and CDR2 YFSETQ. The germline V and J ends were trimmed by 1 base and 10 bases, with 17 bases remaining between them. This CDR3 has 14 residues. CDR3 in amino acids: CASSLRQTQENYTF. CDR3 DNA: TGCGCCAGCAGCTTGAGACAAACACAGGAAAACTACACCTTC.

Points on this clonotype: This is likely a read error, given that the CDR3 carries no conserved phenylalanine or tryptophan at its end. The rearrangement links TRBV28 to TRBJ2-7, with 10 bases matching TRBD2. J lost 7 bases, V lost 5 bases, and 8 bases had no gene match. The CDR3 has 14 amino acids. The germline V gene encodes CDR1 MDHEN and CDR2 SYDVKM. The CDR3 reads CASSMSGGVREQYL. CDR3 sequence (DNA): TGTGCCAGCAGTATGAGCGGGGGGGTTCGAGAGCAGTACCTC.